This T cell receptor beta chain stems from a study of T cells after posttransplantation cyclophosphamide (dated by TCRdb to 2016 to 2017). Broadly, across the study: T cell repertoire reconstitution was tracked by TRB sequencing after myeloablative bone marrow transplantation in which posttransplantation cyclophosphamide was used as GVHD prophylaxis. Samples from 35 PTCy-treated patients and fewer than 20 related bone marrow donors of those patients were subjected to antigen receptor sequencing. Blood from all 35 or so PTCy patients who had 1-year posttransplant specimens underwent TRB sequencing. Up to about 3 additional blood samples from 2 to 5.2 years after transplant were also TRB-sequenced in 3 patients, as was pretransplant blood from 4 patients. Because TRA and TRB clonality correlated tightly in roughly nine samples, the subsequent TCR analyses were limited to TRB only. Public TRB sequences were compared against a database of over 3,000 sequences linked to responses to pathogens, tumor antigens, self-antigens and alloantigens. The paper as a whole reports these results and caveats: Donor-recipient similarity was low at 1-2 months but rose over the first year, and later blood repertoires were often dominated by donor CD8+ memory clones. The TRB repertoires of T cells infiltrating skin or GI tract showed only limited overlap with the TRB repertoires of T cells in blood. Across the roughly 48 patients, TRB clonality was highly associated with recipient CMV seropositivity and CMV reactivation, and diversity with PTCy was similar to that in the CNI/methotrexate controls.

TRB sequencing used genomic DNA with the immunoSEQ assay at survey resolution or the hsTCRB kit. The original pipeline was this. The immunoSEQ software handled the initial read processing, while the LymphoSeq R package was used for the repertoire analyses. Clonality was calculated as 1 minus normalized Shannon entropy, and the Gini coefficient was also calculated for each TRB dataset. Phenotypes of unsorted samples were inferred by mapping TRB sequences from sorted subsets of the recipient or donor onto unsorted samples of the same recipient. Imported from immuneACCESS, the table was reduced by TCRdb to in-frame sequences with V and J called. These copies leave out some clones; in studies compared against another copy, an unresolved V gene accounts for under half, and the cause of the remainder is not known. The V and J calls and clone size are taken from that table; D and trimming were inferred from the DNA. This sample holds just over 65,000 clones; about 94% were observed only once. Of the sample, approximately 2.7% is held by the ten largest clones.

Based on the germline V gene, the CDR1 and CDR2 sequences are LGHNT and FRNRAP. Including cysteine and phenylalanine, the CDR3 has 13 amino acids. Here the CDR3 DNA is all that survives: 39 bases in frame from base 1. V and J lose 5 bases and 5 bases, and a span of 10 bases separates them. Remarks on this clone: Its antigen remains undetermined. Per-nucleotide qualities are absent, and no much larger clonotype sits a single base away.

Related bone marrow donors provided peripheral blood samples on the day of marrow donation. Mononuclear cells from peripheral blood and bone marrow were separated by Ficoll-Hypaque density centrifugation and then cryopreserved. The material sequenced was PBMCs. The TCR originated in a woman aged 30 to 39 in good health and a related stem cell transplant donor. Rearrangement joined TRBV12-5 to TRBJ2-1, with the identity of the D gene unclear. CDR3 reads: CASGRPPHNEQFF. The DNA reads TGTGCTAGTGGTCGCCCCCCGCACAATGAGCAGTTCTTC. With the portions outside the CDR3 filled from the reference TRBV12-5 and TRBJ2-1 genes, the complete variable region becomes DARVTQTPRHKVTEMGQEVTMRCQPILGHNTVFWYRQTMMQGLELLAYFRNRAPLDDSGMPKDRFSAEMPDATLATLKIQPSEPRDSAVYFCASGRPPHNEQFFGPGTRLTVL.